The sequence of this T cell receptor beta chain was determined in a study of blood T cell repertoires in COVID-19. Study-wide context: Spain, Italy and the United States supplied samples that represented acute and convalescent COVID-19. The cDNA or gDNA used as material had been derived from T cells, B-cell-depleted T cells, or PBMCs.

J lost 0 bases, V lost 5 bases, and 13 bases had no gene match. Germline assignment: CDR1 SGHNT and CDR2 YYREEE (reference sequence). This CDR3 region has 18 residues. Seattle patients were enrolled while actively infected and followed longitudinally. In the authors' workflow: Reference gene primer amplification gave nucleated cell count estimates. Clones were read by immunoSEQ multiplex PCR, and TCRdb kept only the in-frame ones, dropping some. D and trimming were read from the DNA, whereas the V and J calls and clone size are those reported in that table. The repertoire consists of under 550,000 clones, with around nine tenths occurring once and the leading ten covering 0.7% to 0.85%. This clone was observed once.

The sequenced sample consisted of peripheral blood. This rearrangement joins TRBV5-4 to TRBJ2-7, with 11 bases matching TRBD1. This receptor was identified in a young man with COVID-19, enrolled during active disease. The CDR3 DNA sequence: TGTGCCAGCAGTGGGGCCAGGACAGGGGGCCGAAGCTCCTACGAGCAGTACTTC. It yields the protein CASSGARTGGRSSYEQYF.